The 26 T cell receptor beta chains listed next were all sequenced from one sample in a study of control samples from healthy donors and cancer patients. Profiling relied on immunoSEQ multiplex PCR, and the TCRdb table lists in-frame clones only, not all of them. The sample has about 160,000 clones; roughly 90% are singletons. Material for sequencing was blood. The source of these receptors is a man aged 30 to 45 in good health.

The V gene is TRBV14, the J gene TRBJ2-1, with a possible D match to TRBD1 (5 bases). CDR3 length equals 16 residues. Germline V gene sequence: CDR1 SGHDN, CDR2 FVKESK. V lost 0 bases, J lost 8 bases, and 17 bases lay in between. CDR3: CASSQEMISGWDEQFF. The CDR3 DNA follows: TGTGCCAGCAGCCAAGAAATGATTTCAGGGTGGGATGAGCAGTTCTTC.

V gene TRBV14 combines with J gene TRBJ2-1; possible D gene TRBD2, 5 bases. V lost 0 bases, J lost 7 bases, and 10 bases lay in between. Per germline, CDR1 SGHDN and CDR2 FVKESK. CDR3 size: 14 residues. CDR3 bases: TGTGCCAGCAGCCAAGACACTACTAGGAATGAGCAGTTCTTC. As protein: CASSQDTTRNEQFF.

The V and J genes are TRBV7-9 and TRBJ2-1; either TRBD1 or TRBD2 may supply D (6 bases each). CDR3 size: 15 residues. The V gene lost 2 bases and the J gene lost 3 bases, with 11 bases spanning the gap. Germline CDR1 is SEHNR and CDR2 is FQNEAQ (reference sequence). The DNA of the CDR3 is TGTGCCAGCAGCTTAAGGGGGGTGGACTACAATGAGCAGTTCTTC. Protein product: CASSLRGVDYNEQFF.

This sequence joins TRBV10-3 and TRBJ2-2, with 7 positions matching TRBD2. Germline V gives CDR1 ENHRY, CDR2 SYGVKD. CDR3 size: 13 residues. J gave up 5 bases and V 4 bases, and 1 base lay outside the gene matches. CDR3 amino acids: CAISAGGTGELFF. The CDR3 coding sequence is TGTGCCATCAGTGCGGGAGGTACCGGGGAGCTGTTTTTT.

This chain uses TRBV9 with TRBJ1-3; possibly TRBD1 for D (6 bases). The CDR3 totals 17 residues. CDR1 is SGDLS and CDR2 is YYNGEE in the germline V gene. Deletions cut 2 bases from V and 2 bases from J, with 17 bases between. The CDR3 sequence: CASSVPGSGEPGNTIYF. In nucleotides, the CDR3 is TGTGCCAGCAGCGTGCCCGGCTCAGGGGAGCCTGGAAACACCATATATTTT.

The chain recombines TRBV5-4 with TRBJ1-1, with 7 positions matching TRBD1. Germline values: CDR1 SGHNT, CDR2 YYREEE (reference sequence). This CDR3 is 12 amino acids long. J lost 8 bases, V lost 2 bases, and 3 bases had no gene match. The CDR3 nucleotides are TGTGCCAGCAGCTTTGAGGGGGCAGAAGCTTTCTTT. Protein sequence: CASSFEGAEAFF.

Notes on this clone: This specimen includes other DNA sequences encoding the same CDR3. The CDR3 spells CASSFGGADTGELFF. CDR3 nucleotide sequence: TGCGCCAGCAGTTTCGGGGGGGCCGACACCGGGGAGCTGTTTTTT. The genes are TRBV5-1 and TRBJ2-2; 8 bases map to TRBD2. Germline trimming cut 5 bases from V and 3 bases from J; bases unmatched to any gene: 6. Per the germline V gene, CDR1 is SGHRS and CDR2 is YFSETQ. The CDR3 consists of 15 residues.

The chain carries TRBV3-1 (or the pseudogene TRBV3-2) and TRBJ2-7; D not resolved. Deletions cut 0 bases from V and 4 bases from J, with 7 bases between. Germline V lookup: CDR1 LGHDT, CDR2 YNNKEL (reference sequence). There are 13 residues in the CDR3. The CDR3 DNA is TGTGCCAGCAGCCAAGATATCCATTACGAGCAGTACTTC. This translates into CASSQDIHYEQYF.

The V call is TRBV5-6, the J call TRBJ1-1; D is unclear. The CDR3 runs to 14 residues. The V gene lost 2 bases and the J gene lost 4 bases, with 12 bases spanning the gap. CDR1 is SGHDT and CDR2 is YYEEEE in the germline V gene. CDR3 nucleotide sequence: TGTGCCAGCAGCTTCCCAGGTCTGGGCACTGAAGCTTTCTTT. Translating it yields CASSFPGLGTEAFF. The whole variable domain, remainder taken from reference TRBV5-6 and TRBJ1-1, is DAGVTQSPTHLIKTRGQQVTLRCSPKSGHDTVSWYQQALGQGPQFIFQYYEEEERQRGNFPDRFSGHQFPNYSSELNVNALLLGDSALYLCASSFPGLGTEAFFGQGTRLTVV.

The genes are TRBV4-1 and TRBJ2-5; 7 positions agree with TRBD2. Trimming at V came to 4 bases and at J to 2 bases, leaving 7 bases not matched to a gene. From germline, CDR1 is MGHRA and CDR2 YSYEKL. The CDR3 is made up of 15 amino acids. CDR3 in amino acids: CASSLGEGRQETQYF. The DNA for the CDR3 is TGCGCCAGCAGCCTAGGGGAGGGGCGACAAGAGACCCAGTACTTC.

The chain carries TRBV2 and TRBJ2-5, with a weak D call TRBD2 (7 bases). The CDR3 has 15 amino acids. Germline values: CDR1 SNHLY, CDR2 FYNNEI. Between the trimmed V and J ends, which lost 6 bases and 4 bases, there was a span of 18 bases. The CDR3 spells CASRKNLGGGETQYF. The CDR3 region has the DNA TGTGCCAGCAGGAAAAACCTAGGGGGGGGAGAGACCCAGTACTTC. The whole variable domain, filled in from reference TRBV2 and TRBJ2-5, reads EPEVTQTPSHQVTQMGQEVILRCVPISNHLYFYWYRQILGQKVEFLVSFYNNEISEKSEIFDDQFSVERPDGSNFTLKIRSTKLEDSAMYFCASRKNLGGGETQYFGPGTRLLVL.

The V call is TRBV2, the J call TRBJ2-2; the D is unclear. Trimming shortened V by 8 bases and J by 7 bases, and 17 bases separated the two germline ends. In germline, CDR1 is SNHLY, CDR2 FYNNEI. The CDR3 has 14 amino acids. CDR3 region: CASGSWGRVGELFF. The CDR3, as DNA: TGTGCCAGCGGGTCCTGGGGTAGGGTCGGGGAGCTGTTTTTT.

A few counts support this clone. The CDR3 nucleotides read TGTGCCAGCAGTCGAGGACCGGGTCCCTACGAGCAGTACTTC. Translation gives CASSRGPGPYEQYF. The V and J genes are TRBV6-2 or TRBV6-3 and TRBJ2-7; no clear D. Trimming took 5 bases from V and 2 from J, leaving 13 bases between them. This CDR3 is built from 14 residues. The germline CDR1 and CDR2 sequences are MNHEY and SVGEGT.

This chain links TRBV11-2 with TRBJ1-3; D is unresolved. The CDR3 spans 11 residues. The germline CDR1 and CDR2 sequences are SGHAT and FQNNGV. Trimming cost V 5 bases and J 5 bases, with 4 bases left between them. The CDR3 sequence is CASSQRNTIYF. CDR3 sequence (DNA): TGTGCCAGCAGCCAACGAAACACCATATATTTT.

The chain carries TRBV9 and TRBJ2-1, with 8 bases fitting TRBD1. Germline loops: CDR1 SGDLS, CDR2 YYNGEE. After removal of 0 bases from V and 7 bases from J, the junction contained 9 bases not matched to a gene. The length of the CDR3 is 16 residues. The CDR3 nucleotides are TGTGCCAGCAGCGTAGTTCCAGGGGGCGCAGGGAATGAGCAGTTCTTC. As protein: CASSVVPGGAGNEQFF.

This clone was counted between two and nine times. The chain joins TRBV28 to TRBJ1-1; D call uncertain. This CDR3 has 14 residues. V was cut by 6 bases and J by 8 bases, with 19 bases left in between. CDR1 MDHEN and CDR2 SYDVKM come from the germline V gene. The CDR3 region has the DNA TGTGCCAGCAGCGGCTCAAAGGTATCAATCGAAGCTTTCTTT. Protein product: CASSGSKVSIEAFF.

The V gene is TRBV19, the J gene TRBJ2-7; 8 nucleotides line up with TRBD2. This CDR3 spans 13 amino acids. Germline values: CDR1 LNHDA, CDR2 SQIVND (reference sequence). The V segment lost 5 bases and the J segment 3 bases; nucleotides outside the gene matches: 3. The CDR3 sequence: CASSSRGGYEQYF. The CDR3 DNA is TGTGCCAGTAGTTCTCGGGGGGGCTACGAGCAGTACTTC.

The V gene is TRBV10-3, the J gene TRBJ2-1, with 8 bases aligning to TRBD2. The CDR3 runs to 15 residues. J was trimmed by 0 bases and V by 6 bases; bases with no gene match: 4. The germline gives CDR1 ENHRY, CDR2 SYGVKD. CDR3 sequence (DNA): TGTGCCATCAGCAGCGGGAGTCTCTCCTACAATGAGCAGTTCTTC. Amino acid sequence: CAISSGSLSYNEQFF.

The chain links TRBV6-5 to TRBJ1-6, with D perhaps matching TRBD1 (6 bases). V was cut by 7 bases and J by 7 bases, with 17 bases left in between. The CDR3 loop spans 15 amino acids. CDR1 and CDR2 (germline): MNHEY, SVGAGI. The CDR3 nucleotides read TGTGCCAGCATTACGGGGGGCCTCGGAAATTCACCCCTCCACTTT. Translation gives CASITGGLGNSPLHF.

The V gene is TRBV2, the J gene TRBJ1-3, with D unclear. Trimming left V 2 bases short and J 4 bases short, with 9 bases between. CDR1 and CDR2 (germline): SNHLY, FYNNEI. The CDR3 extends over 14 amino acids. Written as DNA, the CDR3 is TGTGCCAGCAGTGAATTTTCACAGGGAAACACCATATATTTT. As protein: CASSEFSQGNTIYF. Combining the CDR3 with reference TRBV2 and TRBJ1-3 gives the whole variable domain EPEVTQTPSHQVTQMGQEVILRCVPISNHLYFYWYRQILGQKVEFLVSFYNNEISEKSEIFDDQFSVERPDGSNFTLKIRSTKLEDSAMYFCASSEFSQGNTIYFGEGSWLTVV.

This clone was detected a few times. The chain has TRBV6-2 or TRBV6-3 and TRBJ1-5; TRBD1 is a possible D gene (5 bases). Germline V gene data show CDR1 as MNHEY and CDR2 as SVGEGT. The V end lost 0 bases, the J end lost 6 bases, and 9 bases lay between the germline ends. The CDR3 has 14 residues. CDR3 sequence (DNA): TGTGCCAGCAGTTACTCGGGGGGTAGTCAGCCCCAGCATTTT. Translated: CASSYSGGSQPQHF.

V gene TRBV6-2 or TRBV6-3 combines with J gene TRBJ1-5; D may be TRBD1 (5 bases). V lost 5 bases and J 15 bases, leaving 17 bases between the germline ends. The CDR3 runs to 12 residues. Germline-derived CDR1 and CDR2 are MNHEY and SVGEGT. Here the CDR3 reads CASSQSTVFVHF. Here the CDR3 DNA reads TGTGCCAGCAGTCAGTCGACAGTTTTCGTGCATTTT.

This chain connects TRBV29-1 to TRBJ2-1; 7 bases agree with TRBD2. Germline V gene data show CDR1 as SQVTM and CDR2 as ANQGSEA. V trimming: 3 bases; J trimming: 0 bases; junction bases outside the gene matches: 11. This CDR3 is built from 17 residues. As DNA, the CDR3 is TGCAGCGTTGAGGGAAAAAGGGCGGGGGTCTCCTACAATGAGCAGTTCTTC. Translating gives CSVEGKRAGVSYNEQFF.

The rearrangement joins TRBV9 to TRBJ1-1; 10 bases align to TRBD1. The CDR3 sequence is 16 residues long. Germline V CDR1 and CDR2: SGDLS, YYNGEE. V shed 3 bases and J 1 base; nucleotides not matched to a gene: 6. The CDR3 coding sequence is TGTGCCAGCAGCGGAGACAGGGGGCCGAAGAACACTGAAGCTTTCTTT. This gives the protein CASSGDRGPKNTEAFF.

This clone was observed a handful of times. The genes are TRBV4-3 and TRBJ2-1; 7 bases match TRBD2. Germline values: CDR1 LGHNA, CDR2 YSLEER. V gave up 2 bases and J gave up 3 bases; unmatched junction bases: 10. The CDR3 has 17 amino acids. The CDR3 nucleotides are TGCGCCAGCAGCCAATCCCTTAGCGGGTCGGTCTACAATGAGCAGTTCTTC. It specifies CASSQSLSGSVYNEQFF.

The V call is TRBV7-9, the J call TRBJ2-7; 9 nucleotides match TRBD2. Germline CDR1 is SEHNR and CDR2 is FQNEAQ (reference sequence). The CDR3 runs to 18 residues. With V trimmed by 4 bases and J by 0 bases, 13 bases remained unmatched. As DNA, the CDR3 is TGTGCCAGCAGCTCCAGAGGGAGCGGGGGGCCCTACTCCTACGAGCAGTACTTC. It encodes CASSSRGSGGPYSYEQYF.